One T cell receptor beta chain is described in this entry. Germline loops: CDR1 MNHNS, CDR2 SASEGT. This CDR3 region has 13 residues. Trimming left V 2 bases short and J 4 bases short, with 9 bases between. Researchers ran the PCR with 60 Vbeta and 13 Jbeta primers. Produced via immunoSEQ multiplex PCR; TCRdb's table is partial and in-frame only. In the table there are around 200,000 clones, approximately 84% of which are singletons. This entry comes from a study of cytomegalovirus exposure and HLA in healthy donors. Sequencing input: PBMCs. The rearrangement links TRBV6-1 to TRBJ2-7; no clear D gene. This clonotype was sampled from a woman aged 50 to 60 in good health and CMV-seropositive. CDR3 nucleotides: TGTGCCAGCAGTGAACTGGTAGATTACGAGCAGTACTTC. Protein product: CASSELVDYEQYF.